Following are 27 T cell receptor beta chains from one sample sequenced in a study of siplizumab effects on memory and regulatory T cells. The assay was immunoSEQ multiplex PCR, and TCRdb's table has in-frame clones only and misses some. This sample has approximately 100,000 clones, with over 85% found just once. Sequencing was performed on Tregs sorted from blood. The receptors were sampled from a human donor in good health.

This chain joins TRBV6-1 and TRBJ1-1, with a weak D call TRBD1 (6 bases). The CDR3 has 13 residues. Trimming left V 6 bases short and J 5 bases short, with 13 bases between. Per germline, CDR1 MNHNS and CDR2 SASEGT. CDR3 in amino acids: CASSPRGGTEAFF. CDR3 nucleotides: TGTGCCAGCAGCCCGAGGGGGGGAACTGAAGCTTTCTTT.

The rearrangement joins TRBV11-3 to TRBJ2-1; 9 positions match TRBD2. The V segment lost 5 bases and the J segment 6 bases; nucleotides outside the gene matches: 11. Germline V lookup: CDR1 SGHNT, CDR2 YENEEA. CDR3 length: 16 residues. CDR3 residues: CASSTIGLAGFNEQFF. For the CDR3, the DNA is TGTGCCAGCAGCACAATTGGCCTAGCGGGGTTCAATGAGCAGTTCTTC. The whole variable domain, remainder taken from reference TRBV11-3 and TRBJ2-1, is EAGVVQSPRYKIIEKKQPVAFWCNPISGHNTLYWYLQNLGQGPELLIRYENEEAVDDSQLPKDRFSAERLKGVDSTLKIQPAELGDSAVYLCASSTIGLAGFNEQFFGPGTRLTVL.

The chain is built from TRBV15 and TRBJ1-2; 9 bases line up with TRBD1. There are 13 residues in the CDR3. Germline V gene sequence: CDR1 LNHNV, CDR2 YYDKDF (reference sequence). The V gene end was trimmed by 4 bases and the J gene end by 10 bases; junction bases not matched to a gene: 7. The CDR3 DNA is TGTGCCACCAGCATCCCGGGGACAGGGTACTACACCTTC. It is translated as CATSIPGTGYYTF. The full variable domain, completed using reference TRBV15 and TRBJ1-2, is DAMVIQNPRYQVTQFGKPVTLSCSQTLNHNVMYWYQQKSSQAPKLLFHYYDKDFNNEADTPDNFQSRRPNTSFCFLDIRSPGLGDTAMYLCATSIPGTGYYTFGSGTRLTVV.

The CDR3 protein is CASGDTAYEQYF. CDR3 nucleotides: TGTGCCAGCGGGGACACCGCCTACGAGCAGTACTTC. This rearrangement joins TRBV6-5 to TRBJ2-7; maybe TRBD1 (6 bases). The V end was cut by 8 bases, the J end by 2 bases, with 10 bases between. The germline V gene encodes CDR1 MNHEY and CDR2 SVGAGI. This CDR3 spans 12 amino acids.

This clone was seen just once. The rearrangement links TRBV6-5 to TRBJ2-7; TRBD1 matches 7 bases. Germline lookup yields CDR1 MNHEY and CDR2 SVGAGI. Trimming removed 6 bases from V and 2 bases from J; junction bases left unmatched: 7. This CDR3 region has 14 residues. CDR3 region: CASRGQSMPYEQYF. The CDR3 DNA follows: TGTGCCAGCAGGGGACAGTCTATGCCCTACGAGCAGTACTTC.

The chain is built from TRBV6-4 and TRBJ2-3; D unclear. Trimming pared 10 bases from V and 2 bases from J, leaving 13 bases between. There are 13 residues in the CDR3. CDR1 MRHNA and CDR2 SNTAGT come from the germline V gene. The CDR3 protein is CANQTESTDTQYF. In DNA, the CDR3 is TGTGCCAACCAAACTGAATCCACAGATACGCAGTATTTT.

J is TRBJ1-3 and V is TRBV10-3; TRBD1 is a possible D gene (5 bases). The V end lost 8 bases, the J end lost 0 bases, and 11 bases lay between the germline ends. Germline lookup yields CDR1 ENHRY and CDR2 SYGVKD. CDR3 size: 14 residues. The CDR3 sequence is CAIRDPSSGNTIYF. CDR3 DNA: TGTGCCATCCGGGACCCGAGCTCTGGAAACACCATATATTTT.

Only one count was recorded for this clone. This chain connects TRBV29-1 to TRBJ2-3, with 8 bases identical to TRBD2. This CDR3 is built from 19 residues. The J segment lost 4 bases and the V segment lost 5 bases, leaving 23 bases of the junction unmatched. In germline, CDR1 is SQVTM, CDR2 ANQGSEA. The CDR3 protein is CSVSQSRTASGWGPDTQYF. The DNA of the CDR3 is TGCAGCGTTTCCCAGAGTCGGACAGCTAGCGGGTGGGGCCCAGATACGCAGTATTTT.

The chain joins TRBV6-5 to TRBJ2-7, with D unresolved. Trimming left V 4 bases short and J 3 bases short, with 4 bases between. CDR1 is MNHEY and CDR2 is SVGAGI in the germline V gene. The CDR3 totals 11 residues. CDR3 DNA sequence: TGTGCCAGCAGTTCCAACTACGAGCAGTACTTC. This codes for CASSSNYEQYF.

The chain combines TRBV10-2 with TRBJ1-2; TRBD1 aligns across 12 bases. J was trimmed by 6 bases and V by 4 bases; bases with no gene match: 6. The germline V gene encodes CDR1 WSHSY and CDR2 SAAADI. The CDR3 contains 15 residues. The CDR3 is CASSAWGQGADGYTF. In DNA, the CDR3 is TGCGCCAGCAGTGCATGGGGACAGGGGGCGGATGGCTACACCTTC.

The J gene is TRBJ1-6, the V gene TRBV30; D not resolved. CDR1 and CDR2 from the germline V gene are GTSNPN and SVGIG (reference sequence). V was cut by 3 bases and J by 5 bases, with 8 bases left in between. There are 13 residues in the CDR3. In nucleotides, the CDR3 is TGTGCCTGGAGGTACAGTAATAATTCACCCCTCCACTTT. Protein sequence: CAWRYSNNSPLHF.

The chain has TRBV5-6 and TRBJ2-5; D call uncertain. Germline CDR1 reads SGHDT; CDR2 reads YYEEEE. This CDR3 comprises 14 residues. The V end was cut by 3 bases, the J end by 1 base, with 10 bases between. The CDR3 region has the DNA TGTGCCAGCAGCTCGCTAGGAATCCAAGAGACCCAGTACTTC. It encodes CASSSLGIQETQYF.

This rearrangement joins TRBV18 to TRBJ2-3; D possibly corresponds to TRBD2 (5 bases). Germline CDR1 reads KGHSH; CDR2 reads LQKENI. Deletions cut 6 bases from V and 7 bases from J, with 17 bases between. The CDR3 runs 14 residues. CDR3 in amino acids: CASSPGPGSNTQYF. The DNA of the CDR3 is TGTGCCAGCTCCCCGGGCCCGGGGTCGAATACGCAGTATTTT.

The chain carries TRBV29-1 and TRBJ1-5; TRBD1 might be the D (5 bases). This CDR3 has 13 residues. Germline CDR1 is SQVTM and CDR2 is ANQGSEA. Trimming took off 7 bases at V and 6 bases at J, with 16 bases between the two ends. CDR3 bases: TGCAGCGCTCAAAGGGGTTCGGGTCAGCCCCAGCATTTT. Amino acid sequence: CSAQRGSGQPQHF.

This chain links TRBV18 with TRBJ2-1; no definite D call. The CDR3 runs to 15 residues. Trimming removed 3 bases from V and 0 bases from J, with 9 bases in between. The germline CDR1 and CDR2 sequences are KGHSH and LQKENI. The DNA for the CDR3 is TGTGCCAGCTCACCTCTACCAAGCTCCTACAATGAGCAGTTCTTC. This codes for CASSPLPSSYNEQFF. Using reference TRBV18 and TRBJ2-1 for the parts outside the CDR3, the full variable domain is NAGVMQNPRHLVRRRGQEARLRCSPMKGHSHVYWYRQLPEEGLKFMVYLQKENIIDESGMPKERFSAEFPKEGPSILRIQQVVRGDSAAYFCASSPLPSSYNEQFFGPGTRLTVL.

V gene TRBV6-6 combines with J gene TRBJ1-4, with D maybe TRBD1 (6 bases). The CDR3 consists of 13 residues. Trimming left V 6 bases short and J 5 bases short, with 10 bases between. Germline CDR1 is MNHNY and CDR2 is SVGAGI (reference sequence). CDR3 sequence reads: CASRQGRNEKLFF. Here the CDR3 DNA reads TGTGCCAGCAGACAGGGAAGAAATGAAAAACTGTTTTTT.

The genes are TRBV5-1 and TRBJ2-5; D possibly corresponds to TRBD2 (6 bases). Trimming left V 0 bases short and J 5 bases short, with 14 bases between. There are 15 residues in the CDR3. Looked up from germline, CDR1 is SGHRS and CDR2 is YFSETQ. This CDR3 is CASSLAGSGWETQYF. As DNA, the CDR3 is TGCGCCAGCAGCTTGGCCGGGAGCGGATGGGAGACCCAGTACTTC.

The chain is built from TRBV6-1 and TRBJ1-2; D is ambiguous. Between the trimmed V and J ends, which lost 6 bases and 8 bases, there was a span of 13 bases. This CDR3 has 12 residues. Germline values: CDR1 MNHNS, CDR2 SASEGT. The CDR3 DNA reads TGTGCCAGCAGGGCCGGGCCAACGGGCTACACCTTC. Translation: CASRAGPTGYTF.

The chain has TRBV6-6 and TRBJ1-2; D is possibly TRBD1 (6 bases). Trimming removed 5 bases from V and 4 bases from J, with 17 bases in between. The CDR3 is made up of 15 amino acids. CDR1 and CDR2 (germline): MNHNY, SVGAGI (reference sequence). The CDR3 spells CASSKTLQGSYGYTF. The CDR3 DNA sequence: TGTGCCAGCAGTAAAACACTACAGGGTAGCTATGGCTACACCTTC.

CDR3 DNA: TGTGCCAGCATGGACAGCCTCATTTTCACAGATACGCAGTATTTT. This translates into CASMDSLIFTDTQYF. J is TRBJ2-3 and V is TRBV25-1; the D gene is possibly TRBD1 (6 bases). The CDR3 totals 15 residues. Trimming took off 7 bases at V and 2 bases at J, with 16 bases between the two ends. Germline V lookup: CDR1 MGHDK, CDR2 SYGVNS.

This clone was found once. The chain carries TRBV10-3 and TRBJ1-2, with no clear D. V lost 0 bases, J lost 6 bases, and 20 bases lay in between. The CDR3 runs 17 residues. The germline V gene encodes CDR1 ENHRY and CDR2 SYGVKD. The CDR3 nucleotides are TGTGCCATCAGTGAGTCGTATTTTTTAGGACCGCAACATGGCTACACCTTC. Protein sequence: CAISESYFLGPQHGYTF.

This chain connects TRBV6-1 to TRBJ1-1; D is unclear. The germline V and J ends were trimmed by 6 bases and 3 bases, with 8 bases remaining between them. This CDR3 is 12 amino acids long. CDR1 and CDR2 (germline): MNHNS, SASEGT. CDR3 DNA: TGTGCCAGCAGACAACAGTACACTGAAGCTTTCTTT. Translation gives CASRQQYTEAFF.

This chain joins TRBV9 and TRBJ2-2; 12 nucleotides agree with TRBD2. The CDR3 sequence is 18 residues long. Germline CDR1 and CDR2: SGDLS and YYNGEE. Trimming took 4 bases from V and 4 from J; bases not matched to a gene: 11. This CDR3 reads CASSTPRTSGVITGELFF. The CDR3 nucleotides are TGTGCCAGCAGCACACCTAGGACTAGCGGGGTAATCACCGGGGAGCTGTTTTTT.

In DNA, the CDR3 is TGTGCCAGCAGCAAACTACCCGGGACAGGGTGGTTGGAGACCCAGTACTTC. This sequence encodes CASSKLPGTGWLETQYF. This rearrangement joins TRBV21-1 to TRBJ2-5; the table's D call TRBD1 went unverified against the DNA. TRBV21-1 is assigned pseudogene status. The CDR3 is 17 amino acids.

V gene TRBV12-5 combines with J gene TRBJ2-5; TRBD1 matches 7 bases. V dropped 0 bases and J dropped 0; count of bases not matched to a gene: 7. CDR1 is LGHNT and CDR2 is FRNRAP in the germline V gene. The CDR3 sequence is 17 residues long. CDR3 nucleotides: TGTGCTAGTGGTTTGGTCAAGGGGGCAGGGTACCAAGAGACCCAGTACTTC. Amino acids: CASGLVKGAGYQETQYF. Variable domain in full (rest from reference TRBV12-5 and TRBJ2-5): DARVTQTPRHKVTEMGQEVTMRCQPILGHNTVFWYRQTMMQGLELLAYFRNRAPLDDSGMPKDRFSAEMPDATLATLKIQPSEPRDSAVYFCASGLVKGAGYQETQYFGPGTRLLVL.

The rearrangement links TRBV7-3 to TRBJ2-7, with TRBD1 as a possible D gene (5 bases). From germline, CDR1 is SGHTA and CDR2 FQGTGA. Deletions cut 10 bases from V and 5 bases from J, with 21 bases between. This CDR3 is 14 amino acids long. The CDR3 protein is CAITRQSQFHEQYF. The CDR3 DNA reads TGTGCCATAACGCGACAGAGCCAATTCCACGAGCAGTACTTC.

The chain carries TRBV30 and TRBJ1-4; no definite D call. The ends were cut back, 1 base at V and 4 bases at J, with 10 bases in the middle. CDR1 and CDR2 (germline): GTSNPN, SVGIG (reference sequence). The CDR3 covers 14 residues. The CDR3 DNA sequence: TGTGCCTGGAGTGCTGACACATATAATGAAAAACTGTTTTTT. Amino acids: CAWSADTYNEKLFF.